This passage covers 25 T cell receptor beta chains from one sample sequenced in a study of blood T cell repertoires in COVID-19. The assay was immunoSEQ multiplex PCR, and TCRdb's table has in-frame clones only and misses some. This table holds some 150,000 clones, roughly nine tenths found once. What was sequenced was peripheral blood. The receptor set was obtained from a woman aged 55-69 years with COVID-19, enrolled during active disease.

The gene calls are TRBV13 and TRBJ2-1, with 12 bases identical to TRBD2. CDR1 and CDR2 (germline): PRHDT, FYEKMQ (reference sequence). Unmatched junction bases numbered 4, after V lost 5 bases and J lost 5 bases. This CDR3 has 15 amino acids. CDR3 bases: TGTGCCAGCAGCCCTAGCGGGAGGGCCCACAATGAGCAGTTCTTC. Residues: CASSPSGRAHNEQFF.

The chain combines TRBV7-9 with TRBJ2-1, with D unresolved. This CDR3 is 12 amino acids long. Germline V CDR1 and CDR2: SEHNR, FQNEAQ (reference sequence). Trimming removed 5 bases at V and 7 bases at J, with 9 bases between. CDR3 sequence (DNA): TGTGCCAGCAGCACCGACTTGAATGAGCAGTTCTTC. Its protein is CASSTDLNEQFF.

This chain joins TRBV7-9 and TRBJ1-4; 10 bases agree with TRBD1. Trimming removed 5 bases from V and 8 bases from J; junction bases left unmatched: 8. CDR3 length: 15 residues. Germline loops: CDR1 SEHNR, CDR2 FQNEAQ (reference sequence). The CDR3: CASSADRGRNEKLFF. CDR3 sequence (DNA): TGTGCCAGCAGCGCAGACAGGGGGCGGAACGAAAAACTGTTTTTT.

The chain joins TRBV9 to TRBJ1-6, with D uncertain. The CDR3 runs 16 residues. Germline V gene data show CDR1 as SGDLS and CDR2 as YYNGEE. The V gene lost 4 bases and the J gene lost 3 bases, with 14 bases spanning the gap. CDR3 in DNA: TGTGCCAGCAGCCACGATACCGGGAGCTATAATTCACCCCTCCACTTT. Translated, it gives CASSHDTGSYNSPLHF.

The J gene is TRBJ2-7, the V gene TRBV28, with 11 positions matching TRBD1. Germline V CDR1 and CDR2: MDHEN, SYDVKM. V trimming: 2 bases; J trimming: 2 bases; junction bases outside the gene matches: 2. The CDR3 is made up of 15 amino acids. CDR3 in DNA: TGTGCCAGCAGTTTAGGGACAGGGGGTACCTACGAGCAGTACTTC. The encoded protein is CASSLGTGGTYEQYF.

The CDR3 nucleotides are TGTGCCAGCAGCCACCCCCATACAGGGTCGAGAAGAGAGAGCACTGAAGCTTTCTTT. This codes for CASSHPHTGSRRESTEAFF. V usage is TRBV3-1 (or the pseudogene TRBV3-2) and J usage is TRBJ1-1, with D tentatively TRBD1 (6 bases). V was shortened by 3 bases and J by 4 bases, with 27 bases between the two germline ends. The CDR3 length is 19 residues. Germline values: CDR1 LGHDT, CDR2 YNNKEL (reference sequence).

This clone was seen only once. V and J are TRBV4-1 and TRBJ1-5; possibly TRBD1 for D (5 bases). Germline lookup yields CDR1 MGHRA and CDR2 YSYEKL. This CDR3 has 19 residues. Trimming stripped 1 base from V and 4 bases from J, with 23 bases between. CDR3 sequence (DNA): TGCGCCAGCAGCCAAGCGGAGGGGCCCATACCTATAGCAAATCAGCCCCAGCATTTT. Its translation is CASSQAEGPIPIANQPQHF.

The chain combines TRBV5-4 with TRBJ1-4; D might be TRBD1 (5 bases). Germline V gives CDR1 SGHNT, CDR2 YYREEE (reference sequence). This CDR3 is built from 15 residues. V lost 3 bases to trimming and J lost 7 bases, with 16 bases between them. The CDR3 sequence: CASSSSGGGGEKLFF. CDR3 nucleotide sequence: TGTGCCAGCAGCTCTTCCGGGGGAGGAGGTGAAAAACTGTTTTTT.

The CDR3: CASSYSTSGIYNEQFF. CDR3 bases: TGTGCCAGCAGTTACTCGACGAGCGGAATATACAATGAGCAGTTCTTC. The chain carries TRBV6-5 and TRBJ2-1; D may be TRBD2 (5 bases). V was pared by 0 bases and J by 4 bases, with 13 bases between. This CDR3 is 16 amino acids long. Germline V gene data show CDR1 as MNHEY and CDR2 as SVGAGI.

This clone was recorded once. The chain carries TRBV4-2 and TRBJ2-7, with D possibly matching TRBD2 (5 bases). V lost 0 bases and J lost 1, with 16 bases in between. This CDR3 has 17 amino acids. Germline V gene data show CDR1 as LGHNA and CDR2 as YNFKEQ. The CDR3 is CASSQDREWILSYEQYF. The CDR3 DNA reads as TGTGCCAGCAGCCAAGATAGGGAGTGGATCCTATCCTACGAGCAGTACTTC.

The CDR3 nucleotides read TGTGCCAGCAGTTTTCTAGCGGGAACGGGCGAGCAGTACTTC. Amino acids: CASSFLAGTGEQYF. The chain recombines TRBV27 with TRBJ2-7, with TRBD2 identical over 9 bases. Germline loops: CDR1 MNHEY, CDR2 SMNVEV (reference sequence). V dropped 3 bases and J dropped 6; count of bases not matched to a gene: 6. The CDR3 is made up of 14 amino acids.

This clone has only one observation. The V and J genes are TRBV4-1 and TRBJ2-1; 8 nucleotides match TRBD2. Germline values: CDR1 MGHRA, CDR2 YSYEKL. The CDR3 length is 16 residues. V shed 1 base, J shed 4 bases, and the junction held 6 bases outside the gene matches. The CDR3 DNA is TGCGCCAGCAGCCAAGTCGAGACTAGCGCTTACAATGAGCAGTTCTTC. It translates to CASSQVETSAYNEQFF.

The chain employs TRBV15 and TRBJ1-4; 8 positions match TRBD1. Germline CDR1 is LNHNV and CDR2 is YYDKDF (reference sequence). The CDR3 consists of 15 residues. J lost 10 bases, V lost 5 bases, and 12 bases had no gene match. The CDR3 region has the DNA TGTGCCACCAGCGGTGGACAGGGAGATGTCGGAAAACTGTTTTTT. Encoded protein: CATSGGQGDVGKLFF.

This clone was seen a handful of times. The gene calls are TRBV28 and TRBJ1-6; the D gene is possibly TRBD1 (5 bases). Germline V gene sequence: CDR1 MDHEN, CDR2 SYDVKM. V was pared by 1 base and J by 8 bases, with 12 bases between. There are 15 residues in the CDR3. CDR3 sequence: CASSLSAGSDSPLHF. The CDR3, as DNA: TGTGCCAGCAGTTTATCGGCAGGGTCCGATTCACCCCTCCACTTT.

The CDR3 coding sequence is TGTGCATGGGGGCAGGGTTACACTGAAGCTTTCTTT. Translated, it gives CAWGQGYTEAFF. The rearrangement links TRBV30 to TRBJ1-1, with D perhaps TRBD1 (6 bases). Germline CDR1 is GTSNPN and CDR2 is SVGIG (reference sequence). The CDR3 runs to 12 residues. The variable domain in full, completed from reference TRBV30 and TRBJ1-1, reads SQTIHQWPATLVQPVGSPLSLECTVEGTSNPNLYWYRQAAGRGLQLLFYSVGIGQISSEVPQNLSASRPQDRQFILSSKKLLLSDSGFYLCAWGQGYTEAFFGQGTRLTVV.

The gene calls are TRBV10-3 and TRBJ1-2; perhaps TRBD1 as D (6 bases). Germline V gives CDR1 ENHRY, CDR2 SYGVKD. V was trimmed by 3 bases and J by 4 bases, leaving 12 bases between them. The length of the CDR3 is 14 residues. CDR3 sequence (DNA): TGTGCCATCAGTGACCCACAGGGCCCCTATGGCTACACCTTC. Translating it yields CAISDPQGPYGYTF.

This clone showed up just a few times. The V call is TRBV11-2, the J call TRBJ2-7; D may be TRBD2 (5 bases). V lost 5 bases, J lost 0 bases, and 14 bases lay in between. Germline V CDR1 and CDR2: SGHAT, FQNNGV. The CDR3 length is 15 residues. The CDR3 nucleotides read TGTGCCAGCAGCCTGGAGCTAGCTAGCTCCTACGAGCAGTACTTC. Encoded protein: CASSLELASSYEQYF.

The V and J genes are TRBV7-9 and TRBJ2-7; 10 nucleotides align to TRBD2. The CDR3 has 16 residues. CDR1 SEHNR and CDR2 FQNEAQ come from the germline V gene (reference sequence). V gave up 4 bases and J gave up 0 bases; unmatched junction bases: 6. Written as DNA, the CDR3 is TGTGCCAGCAGCTCCGAAGCGGGAGGGTACTCCTACGAGCAGTACTTC. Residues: CASSSEAGGYSYEQYF.

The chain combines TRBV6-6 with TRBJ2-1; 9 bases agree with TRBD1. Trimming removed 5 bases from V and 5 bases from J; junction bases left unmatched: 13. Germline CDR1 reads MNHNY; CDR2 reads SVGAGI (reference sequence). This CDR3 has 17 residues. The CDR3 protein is CASSQFGTGLGNNEQFF. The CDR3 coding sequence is TGTGCCAGCAGTCAGTTCGGGACAGGGCTAGGGAACAATGAGCAGTTCTTC.

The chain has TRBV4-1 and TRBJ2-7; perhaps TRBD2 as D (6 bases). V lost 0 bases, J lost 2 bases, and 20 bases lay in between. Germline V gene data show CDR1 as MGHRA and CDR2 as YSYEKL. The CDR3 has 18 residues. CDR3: CASSQEGGASPTTYEQYF. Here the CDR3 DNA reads TGCGCCAGCAGCCAAGAGGGGGGAGCAAGCCCCACGACCTACGAGCAGTACTTC.

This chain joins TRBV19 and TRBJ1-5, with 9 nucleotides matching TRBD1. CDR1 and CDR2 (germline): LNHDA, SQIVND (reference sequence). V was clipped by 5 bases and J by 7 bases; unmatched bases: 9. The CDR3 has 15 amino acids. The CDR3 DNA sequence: TGTGCCAGTAGTGTATACAGGGGGCGCCGGCAGCCCCAGCATTTT. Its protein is CASSVYRGRRQPQHF.

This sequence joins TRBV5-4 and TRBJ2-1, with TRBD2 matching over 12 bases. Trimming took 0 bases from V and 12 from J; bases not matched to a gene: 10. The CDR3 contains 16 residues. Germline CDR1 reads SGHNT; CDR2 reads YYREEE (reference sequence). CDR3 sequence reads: CASSLERTSGIRSQFF. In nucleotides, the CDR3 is TGTGCCAGCAGCTTGGAACGGACTAGCGGGATTAGGTCGCAGTTCTTC.

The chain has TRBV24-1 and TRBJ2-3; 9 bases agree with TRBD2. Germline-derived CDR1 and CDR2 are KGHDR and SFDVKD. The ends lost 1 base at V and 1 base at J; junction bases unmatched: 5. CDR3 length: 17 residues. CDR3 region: CATSDLSRTSGTDTQYF. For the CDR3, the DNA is TGTGCCACCAGTGATTTATCACGGACTAGCGGCACAGATACGCAGTATTTT.

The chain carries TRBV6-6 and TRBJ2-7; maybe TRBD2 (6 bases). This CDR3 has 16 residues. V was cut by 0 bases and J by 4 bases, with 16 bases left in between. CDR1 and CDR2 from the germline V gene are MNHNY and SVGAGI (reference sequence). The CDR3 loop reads CASSYSSGGRPYEQYF. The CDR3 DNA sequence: TGTGCCAGCAGTTACTCGTCAGGTGGGAGGCCGTACGAGCAGTACTTC.

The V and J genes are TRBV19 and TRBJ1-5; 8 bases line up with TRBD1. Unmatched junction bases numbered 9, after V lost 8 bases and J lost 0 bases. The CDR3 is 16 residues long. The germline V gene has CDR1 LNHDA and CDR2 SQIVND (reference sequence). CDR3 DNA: TGTGCCAGTCAGACAGGGGTAACAACTAGCAATCAGCCCCAGCATTTT. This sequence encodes CASQTGVTTSNQPQHF.